This TCR beta chain was documented in a study of neurological immune-mediated disorders. General observations from the study: TCR-beta repertoires seemed private in all groups, with no expanded CDR3 amino acid sequences shared. Healthy controls had more TCR clonal expansion than multiple sclerosis, which showed the least, whereas HTLV-1-associated myelopathy showed the most.

This clonotype was counted many times. Its antigen is as yet unknown. Template-switch 5'RACE cDNA synthesis added a 10-nucleotide unique molecular identifier. TCRdb processed the 5' RACE reads anew with MiXCR; each CDR3 protein has one entry. Of 55,000 to 70,000 distinct CDR3 sequences in the sample, 2.5% to 4% were seen once. The sequenced sample consisted of PBMCs. This receptor was taken from a woman in her forties or fifties with multiple sclerosis.

CDR3 region: CASKTGGGQETQYF. As DNA, the CDR3 is TGTGCCAGCAAGACAGGGGGGGGACAAGAGACCCAGTACTTC. The chain has TRBV7-9 and TRBJ2-5; 9 nucleotides match TRBD1. The CDR3 is 14 amino acids. The V gene end was trimmed by 7 bases and the J gene end by 2 bases; junction bases not matched to a gene: 5. Per germline, CDR1 SEHNR and CDR2 FQNEAQ (reference sequence).